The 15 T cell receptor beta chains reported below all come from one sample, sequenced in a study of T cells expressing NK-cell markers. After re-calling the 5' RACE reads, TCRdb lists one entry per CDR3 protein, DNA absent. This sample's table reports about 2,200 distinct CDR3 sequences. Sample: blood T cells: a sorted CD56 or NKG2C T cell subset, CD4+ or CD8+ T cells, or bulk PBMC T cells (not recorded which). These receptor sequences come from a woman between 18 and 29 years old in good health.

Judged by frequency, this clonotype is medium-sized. The CDR3 reads CASSDSKAHTDTQYF. The chain has TRBV6-4 and TRBJ2-3. The germline V gene encodes CDR1 MRHNA and CDR2 SNTAGT. This CDR3 is built from 15 residues.

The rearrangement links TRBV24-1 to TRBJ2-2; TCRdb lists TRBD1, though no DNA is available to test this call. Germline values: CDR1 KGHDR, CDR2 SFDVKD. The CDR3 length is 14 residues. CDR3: CATRGQGDIGELFF.

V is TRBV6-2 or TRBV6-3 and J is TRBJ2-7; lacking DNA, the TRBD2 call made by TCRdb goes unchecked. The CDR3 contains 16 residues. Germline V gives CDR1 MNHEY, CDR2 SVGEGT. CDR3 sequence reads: CASSYSAGGTRFEQYF.

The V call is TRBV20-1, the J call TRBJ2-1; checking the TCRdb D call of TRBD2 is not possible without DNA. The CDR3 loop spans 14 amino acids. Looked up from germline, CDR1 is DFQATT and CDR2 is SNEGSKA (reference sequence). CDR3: CSASWTSSYNEQFF.

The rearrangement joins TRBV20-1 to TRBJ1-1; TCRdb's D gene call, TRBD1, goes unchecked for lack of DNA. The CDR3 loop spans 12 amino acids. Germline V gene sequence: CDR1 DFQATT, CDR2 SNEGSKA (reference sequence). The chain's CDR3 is CSATQGHTEAFF.

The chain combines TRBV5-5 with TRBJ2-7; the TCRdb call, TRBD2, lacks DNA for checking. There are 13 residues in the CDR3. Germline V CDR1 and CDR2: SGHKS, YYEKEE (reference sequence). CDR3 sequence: CASSLAVGPEQYF.

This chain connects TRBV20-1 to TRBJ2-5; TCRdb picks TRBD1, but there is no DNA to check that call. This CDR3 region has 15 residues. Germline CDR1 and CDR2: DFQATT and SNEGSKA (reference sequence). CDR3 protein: CSARPEQGQWETQYF.

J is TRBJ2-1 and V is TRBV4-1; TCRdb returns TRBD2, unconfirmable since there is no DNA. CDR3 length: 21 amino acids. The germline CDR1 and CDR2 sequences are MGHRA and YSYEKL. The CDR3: CASSPTPLAGLMAGSYNEQFF.

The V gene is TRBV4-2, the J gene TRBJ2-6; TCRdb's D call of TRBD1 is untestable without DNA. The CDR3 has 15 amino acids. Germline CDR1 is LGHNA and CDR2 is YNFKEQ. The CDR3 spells CASSQDGGGANVLTF.

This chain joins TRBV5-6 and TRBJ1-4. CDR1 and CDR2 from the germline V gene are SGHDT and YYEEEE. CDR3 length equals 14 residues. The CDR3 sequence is CASSFRRTNEKLFF.

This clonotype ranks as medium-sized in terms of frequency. The CDR3: CASTAGDEQFF. The rearrangement uses TRBV25-1 and TRBJ2-1; TCRdb's D call of TRBD1 is untestable without DNA. The germline V gene encodes CDR1 MGHDK and CDR2 SYGVNS. The CDR3 contains 11 residues.

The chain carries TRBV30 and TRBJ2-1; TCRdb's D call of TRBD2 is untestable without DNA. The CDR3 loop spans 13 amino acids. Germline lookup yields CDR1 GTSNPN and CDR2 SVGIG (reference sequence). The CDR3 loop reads CAWSAGEYNEQFF.

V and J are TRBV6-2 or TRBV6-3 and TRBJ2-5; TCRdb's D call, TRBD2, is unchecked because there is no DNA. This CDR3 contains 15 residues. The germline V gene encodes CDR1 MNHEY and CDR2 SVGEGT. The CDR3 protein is CASSYSTSGSETQYF.

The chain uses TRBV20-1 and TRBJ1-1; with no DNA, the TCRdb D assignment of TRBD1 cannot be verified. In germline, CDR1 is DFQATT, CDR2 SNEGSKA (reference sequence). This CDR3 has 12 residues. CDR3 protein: CSAQQGDAEAFF.

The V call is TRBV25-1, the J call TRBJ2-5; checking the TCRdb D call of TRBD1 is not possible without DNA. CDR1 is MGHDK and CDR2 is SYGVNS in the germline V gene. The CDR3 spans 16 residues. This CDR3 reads CASSPQRDSNQETQYF. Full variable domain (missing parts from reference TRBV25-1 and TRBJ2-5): EADIYQTPRYLVIGTGKKITLECSQTMGHDKMYWYQQDPGMELHLIHYSYGVNSTEKGDLSSESTVSRIRTEHFPLTLESARPSHTSQYLCASSPQRDSNQETQYFGPGTRLLVL.